Below, 20 T cell receptor beta chains from the same sample are listed, as sequenced in a study of CD8+CD57+ T cells in acquired aplastic anemia. Genomic DNA, the template, was used for profiling of the TCR beta VDJ and CDR3. MiXCR, run by TCRdb on the reads, gives a single entry per CDR3 protein. The sample comprises approximately 160,000 distinct CDR3 sequences, approximately 40% of which are singletons, and approximately 1.1% rests with the top ten. Sequences were obtained from sorted CD4+, CD8+, or CD8+CD57+ T cells (not recorded which) from PBMCs. The source is a human donor in good health.

The chain links TRBV7-9 to TRBJ1-6; 7 bases are a match to TRBD1. This CDR3 spans 13 amino acids. The trim removed 8 bases at V and 10 bases at J, leaving 8 bases unmatched. Germline V gene data show CDR1 as SEHNR and CDR2 as FQNEAQ (reference sequence). The CDR3, as DNA: TGTGCCAGCCGACAGGGTAGAGAATCACCCCTCCACTTT. Protein: CASRQGRESPLHF.

This clonotype was seen repeatedly, ten times or more. The chain employs TRBV24-1 and TRBJ2-2; weak D call: TRBD2 (5 bases). Germline values: CDR1 KGHDR, CDR2 SFDVKD. The CDR3 runs to 14 residues. The V and J ends lost 7 bases and 1 base respectively, with 9 bases between them. Here the CDR3 DNA reads TGTGCCACCAGCCCCGGGAAGAACACCGGGGAGCTGTTTTTT. Its protein is CATSPGKNTGELFF.

The chain recombines TRBV7-7 with TRBJ2-5; D is possibly TRBD1 (6 bases). From germline, CDR1 is SSHAT and CDR2 FNYEAQ (reference sequence). The CDR3 has 15 residues. Trimming pared 1 base from V and 2 bases from J, leaving 11 bases between. The CDR3 region has the DNA TGTGCCAGCAGCTTAGATCCAGGGGCGCAAGAGACCCAGTACTTC. Translating it yields CASSLDPGAQETQYF.

The sample holds many counts of this clonotype. The chain carries TRBV20-1 and TRBJ2-3; 16 bases fit TRBD2. Trimming removed 3 bases from V and 6 bases from J; junction bases left unmatched: 9. In germline, CDR1 is DFQATT, CDR2 SNEGSKA (reference sequence). The CDR3 covers 17 residues. In DNA, the CDR3 is TGCAGTGCTAGGGCGGGACTAGCGGGAGGGCCAATGGATACGCAGTATTTT. This codes for CSARAGLAGGPMDTQYF.

The V call is TRBV3-1, the J call TRBJ2-3, with 11 nucleotides matching TRBD2. Germline CDR1 reads LGHDT; CDR2 reads YNNKEL (reference sequence). The CDR3 consists of 16 residues. Unmatched junction bases numbered 5, after V lost 1 base and J lost 5 bases. In DNA form, the CDR3 reads TGTGCCAGCAGCCAAGTAGCGGGGGGGCCGGTAGATACGCAGTATTTT. The encoded protein is CASSQVAGGPVDTQYF.

This chain uses TRBV2 with TRBJ2-5; 7 nucleotides align to TRBD2. CDR1 SNHLY and CDR2 FYNNEI come from the germline V gene. The CDR3 covers 13 residues. V lost 6 bases, J lost 4 bases, and 5 bases stayed unmatched. The CDR3 DNA is TGTGCCAGCAGCGCGGGAGTTGGAGAGACCCAGTACTTC. Translation gives CASSAGVGETQYF. Based on the CDR3 plus reference TRBV2 and TRBJ2-5, the full variable domain is EPEVTQTPSHQVTQMGQEVILRCVPISNHLYFYWYRQILGQKVEFLVSFYNNEISEKSEIFDDQFSVERPDGSNFTLKIRSTKLEDSAMYFCASSAGVGETQYFGPGTRLLVL.

This clonotype was observed many times. The gene calls are TRBV11-2 and TRBJ2-7, with no clear D. Deletions cut 2 bases from V and 3 bases from J, with 11 bases between. CDR1 and CDR2 (germline): SGHAT, FQNNGV. The CDR3 spans 14 residues. The CDR3 nucleotides are TGTGCCAGCAGCTTACCGGTGGGTAGCTACGAGCAGTACTTC. The encoded protein is CASSLPVGSYEQYF.

The chain recombines TRBV7-9 with TRBJ2-7; D possibly corresponds to TRBD1 (5 bases). This CDR3 spans 14 amino acids. Trimming removed 5 bases from V and 5 bases from J, with 16 bases in between. Germline V gene sequence: CDR1 SEHNR, CDR2 FQNEAQ (reference sequence). The CDR3 DNA reads TGTGCCAGCAGCCTCTTGGGGCCCCAGCACGAGCAGTACTTC. It specifies CASSLLGPQHEQYF.

The table lists this clonotype with many counts. The rearrangement links TRBV29-1 to TRBJ2-1; D is unresolved. V lost 4 bases and J lost 7, with 14 bases in between. Per the germline V gene, CDR1 is SQVTM and CDR2 is ANQGSEA. CDR3 length: 13 amino acids. CDR3 amino acids: CSVVSQLGNEQFF. The CDR3 DNA reads as TGCAGCGTTGTGAGTCAGTTAGGGAATGAGCAGTTCTTC.

This clonotype was observed at least ten times. The rearrangement joins TRBV19 to TRBJ1-1, with D hard to call. This CDR3 comprises 13 residues. Germline CDR1 is LNHDA and CDR2 is SQIVND (reference sequence). Trimming pared 1 base from V and 1 base from J, leaving 4 bases between. CDR3 coding DNA: TGTGCCAGTAGTATAGGCAGGAACACTGAAGCTTTCTTT. Its translation is CASSIGRNTEAFF.

The chain links TRBV10-3 to TRBJ1-3; TRBD1 matches 7 bases. Germline V gene data show CDR1 as ENHRY and CDR2 as SYGVKD. This CDR3 contains 13 residues. V lost 6 bases to trimming and J lost 9 bases; unmatched junction nucleotides: 8. The CDR3, as DNA: TGTGCCATCAGGGTAGACAGGGCTCGCACCATATATTTT. Translation gives CAIRVDRARTIYF.

V and J are TRBV28 and TRBJ2-2; no firm D call. The CDR3 spans 14 residues. Deletions cut 4 bases from V and 3 bases from J, with 9 bases between. Germline V gene lookup returns CDR1 MDHEN and CDR2 SYDVKM. The CDR3 protein is CASSSPLHTGELFF. The CDR3 DNA follows: TGTGCCAGCAGTTCCCCACTCCACACCGGGGAGCTGTTTTTT.

This clonotype is a singleton in its sample. One end of the junction varies from germline; a read error may be responsible. The rearrangement links TRBV25-1 to TRBJ2-7, with D maybe TRBD2 (5 bases). The CDR3 is 13 residues long. Germline V gene lookup returns CDR1 MGHDK and CDR2 SYGVNS. DNA of the CDR3: TGTGCCAGCTCCCGGACTCCTACCTACGTGCAGTACTTC. As protein: CASSRTPTYVQYF.

This clonotype was seen more than once but under ten times. The V and J genes are TRBV12-3 or TRBV12-4 and TRBJ1-2, with 7 nucleotides matching TRBD1. The trim removed 9 bases at V and 4 bases at J, leaving 5 bases unmatched. The CDR3 length is 12 residues. DNA of the CDR3: TGTGCCAGTACGACAGGGATCTATGGCTACACCTTC. Amino acid sequence: CASTTGIYGYTF.

This clonotype has at least ten counts. The V call is TRBV10-3, the J call TRBJ2-7, with 10 bases lining up with TRBD1. The CDR3 has 14 amino acids. Germline V gene data show CDR1 as ENHRY and CDR2 as SYGVKD. The junction had 8 bases not matched to a gene; V was cut back by 10 bases and J by 2 bases. The CDR3 coding sequence is TGTGCCAGCCATTCGGGACAGGGGACCTACGAGCAGTACTTC. It encodes CASHSGQGTYEQYF.

This clonotype appeared a few times. The chain employs TRBV10-3 and TRBJ2-3; 8 bases map to TRBD1. CDR3 length: 15 amino acids. Germline V lookup: CDR1 ENHRY, CDR2 SYGVKD. V shed 4 bases and J 0 bases; nucleotides not matched to a gene: 3. CDR3 protein: CAISGTGTSTDTQYF. The CDR3 DNA is TGTGCCATCAGTGGGACAGGGACTAGCACAGATACGCAGTATTTT.

This clonotype has a count of ten or more. V and J are TRBV29-1 and TRBJ1-1, with D possibly being TRBD1 (5 bases). V was clipped by 6 bases and J by 0 bases, with 17 bases between them. Germline values: CDR1 SQVTM, CDR2 ANQGSEA. The CDR3 totals 15 residues. The CDR3 protein is CSVDPGATLNTEAFF. DNA for the CDR3: TGCAGCGTCGACCCCGGGGCGACCTTGAACACTGAAGCTTTCTTT.

The rearrangement joins TRBV19 to TRBJ2-2, with 13 bases identical to TRBD2. Germline CDR1 is LNHDA and CDR2 is SQIVND (reference sequence). After removal of 6 bases from V and 5 bases from J, the junction contained 3 bases not matched to a gene. The CDR3 is made up of 15 amino acids. The CDR3, as DNA: TGTGCCAGTAGCAAGACTAGCGGGAGGACCGGGGAGCTGTTTTTT. Translated, it gives CASSKTSGRTGELFF.

V gene TRBV7-9 combines with J gene TRBJ1-1, with D unresolved. This CDR3 contains 14 residues. The ends were cut back, 3 bases at V and 1 base at J, with 9 bases in the middle. CDR1 and CDR2 (germline): SEHNR, FQNEAQ (reference sequence). CDR3 in DNA: TGTGCCAGCAGCTTTGGGGAAGGGAACACTGAAGCTTTCTTT. Its protein product is CASSFGEGNTEAFF.

The rearrangement uses TRBV7-8 and TRBJ2-5; the D gene could be TRBD1 or TRBD2 (5 bases each). Trimming removed 5 bases at V and 5 bases at J, with 18 bases between. The CDR3 has 15 amino acids. Germline CDR1 and CDR2: SGHVS and FQNEAQ. In nucleotides, the CDR3 is TGTGCCAGCAGCCCCGGGACCCAGAGATGGGAGACCCAGTACTTC. It is translated as CASSPGTQRWETQYF.